The entry below describes one T cell receptor beta chain. The CDR3 spans 12 residues. Germline assignment: CDR1 SEHNR and CDR2 FQNEAQ (reference sequence). V was clipped by 1 base and J by 4 bases, with 4 bases between them. Here immunoSEQ multiplex PCR was the method, and the copy in TCRdb shows in-frame clones only, minus some. This table holds about 14,000 clones, 85% to 90% found once. The sample belongs to a study of T cell changes during pregnancy in multiple sclerosis. The V and J genes are TRBV7-9 and TRBJ2-5, with unresolved D. The receptor comes from a female donor in good health, enrolled as a control in a pregnancy study. Sample: CD8+ T cells from peripheral blood mononuclear cells, taken after pregnancy. This CDR3 is CASSLEPETQYF. CDR3 nucleotide sequence: TGTGCCAGCAGCTTAGAGCCAGAGACCCAGTACTTC.